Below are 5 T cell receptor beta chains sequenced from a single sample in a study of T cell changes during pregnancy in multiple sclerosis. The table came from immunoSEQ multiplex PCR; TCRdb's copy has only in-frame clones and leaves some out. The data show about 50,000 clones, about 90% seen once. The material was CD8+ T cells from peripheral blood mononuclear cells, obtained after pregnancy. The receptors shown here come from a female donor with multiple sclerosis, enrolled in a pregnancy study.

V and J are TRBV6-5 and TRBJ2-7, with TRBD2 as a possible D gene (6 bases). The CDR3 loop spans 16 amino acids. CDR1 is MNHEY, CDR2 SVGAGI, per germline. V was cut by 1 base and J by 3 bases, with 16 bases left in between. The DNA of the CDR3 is TGTGCCAGCAGTTACTTATGGGAGGAAGGCTTCTACGAGCAGTACTTC. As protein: CASSYLWEEGFYEQYF.

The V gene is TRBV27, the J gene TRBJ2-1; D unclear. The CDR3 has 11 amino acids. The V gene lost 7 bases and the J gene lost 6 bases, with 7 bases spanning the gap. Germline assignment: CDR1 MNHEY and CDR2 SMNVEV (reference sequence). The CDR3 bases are TGTGCCAGCAAAAGGAGCAATGAGCAGTTCTTC. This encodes CASKRSNEQFF.

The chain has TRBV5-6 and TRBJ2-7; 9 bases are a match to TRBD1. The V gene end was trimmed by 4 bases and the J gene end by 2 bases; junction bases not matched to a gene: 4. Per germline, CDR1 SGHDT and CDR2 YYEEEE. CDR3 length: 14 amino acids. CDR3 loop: CASSEWDRAYEQYF. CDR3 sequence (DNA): TGTGCCAGCAGCGAGTGGGACAGGGCCTACGAGCAGTACTTC.

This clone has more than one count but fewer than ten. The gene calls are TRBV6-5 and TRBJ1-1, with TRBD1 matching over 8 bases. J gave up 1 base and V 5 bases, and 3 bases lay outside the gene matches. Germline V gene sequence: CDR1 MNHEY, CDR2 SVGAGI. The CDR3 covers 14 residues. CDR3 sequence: CASSTGTGNTEAFF. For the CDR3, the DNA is TGTGCCAGCAGTACCGGGACAGGGAACACTGAAGCTTTCTTT.

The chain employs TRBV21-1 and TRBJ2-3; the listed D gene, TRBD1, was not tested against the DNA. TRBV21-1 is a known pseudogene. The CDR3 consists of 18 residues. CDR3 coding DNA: TGTGCCAGCAGCAAAGTTCTGGGGCGATCCTATAGCACAGATACGCAGTATTTT. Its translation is CASSKVLGRSYSTDTQYF.